In its sample, the clone carrying this T cell receptor (beta chain) was seen once. This entry comes from a study of blood T cell repertoires in COVID-19. Across the study: Both acute and convalescent COVID-19 samples were obtained from the United States, Italy and Spain. Nucleic acid was either cDNA or gDNA, and it came from T cells, B-cell-depleted T cells, or PBMCs.

Germline CDR1 and CDR2: SGHNT and YYREEE (reference sequence). The CDR3 is 17 residues long. V was pared by 5 bases and J by 3 bases, with 12 bases of the junction left unmatched. Study members were between about 18 and 95 years old and lived in about two dozen US regions. This table comes from immunoSEQ multiplex PCR, and its TCRdb copy is limited to in-frame clones, with some not included. The repertoire holds around 300,000 clones, with 85% to 90% as singletons. V and J are TRBV5-4 and TRBJ2-3; TRBD2 aligns across 10 bases. This receptor was obtained from a woman aged 18-30 years who had recovered from COVID-19. Sequencing used PBMCs or T cells enriched from blood (not recorded which). The CDR3 nucleotides read TGTGCCAGCAGTTCGGTACTAGCGGGATTAGGTACAGATACGCAGTATTTT. Translating gives CASSSVLAGLGTDTQYF.